Ten or more counts support the clone carrying this TCR beta chain. As yet, its antigen is unknown. The record originates from a study of T cells in Graves' hyperthyroidism and ophthalmopathy. The study's findings and limits: Stable hyperthyroidism was told apart from ophthalmopathy by a model built on 13 V-J features.

The CDR3 regions of TCR beta were amplified from RNA transcripts. Carried out on the TCR CDR3, a first-round RT-PCR used the HTBI primer set. Each CDR3 protein gets one entry after TCRdb re-called the multiplex PCR reads with MiXCR. The sample has about 500,000 distinct CDR3 sequences, under 15% seen once. V lost 1 base and J lost 4, with 10 bases in between. The germline V gene encodes CDR1 LNHDA and CDR2 SQIVND (reference sequence). This CDR3 comprises 14 residues. Absence of ophthalmopathy progression within 18 months defined stable Graves' hyperthyroidism. Source material for PBMCs was 9 to 10 ml fresh peripheral blood.

The sequence derives from a woman aged 18 to 35 with Graves' hyperthyroidism. Sequenced: blood. V is TRBV19 and J is TRBJ1-2; possibly TRBD1 for D (5 bases). In nucleotides, the CDR3 is TGTGCCAGTAGTATAGGGGACGGCCCCTATGGCTACACCTTC. This gives the protein CASSIGDGPYGYTF.